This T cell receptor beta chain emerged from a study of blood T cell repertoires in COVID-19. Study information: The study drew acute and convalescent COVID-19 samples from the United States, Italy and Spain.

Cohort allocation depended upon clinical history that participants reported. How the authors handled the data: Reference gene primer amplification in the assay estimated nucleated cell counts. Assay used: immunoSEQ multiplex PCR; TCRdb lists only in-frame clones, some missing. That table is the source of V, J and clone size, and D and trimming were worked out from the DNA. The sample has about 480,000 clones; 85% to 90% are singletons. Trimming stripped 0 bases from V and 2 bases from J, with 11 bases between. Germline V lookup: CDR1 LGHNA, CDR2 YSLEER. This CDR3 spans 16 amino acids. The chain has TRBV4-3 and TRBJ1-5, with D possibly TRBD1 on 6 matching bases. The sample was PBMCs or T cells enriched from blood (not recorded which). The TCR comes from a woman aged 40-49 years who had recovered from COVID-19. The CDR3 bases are TGCGCCAGCAGCCAAGATAGAGGGGGAGGCAATCAGCCCCAGCATTTT. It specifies CASSQDRGGGNQPQHF.